A selection of T cell receptor beta chains follows, all from one sample in a study of OX40 agonist ivuxolimab in advanced cancers. The method was immunoSEQ multiplex PCR; TCRdb's version includes in-frame clones alone and lacks a portion of them. This sample has around 76,000 clones, with around 86% found just once. Here the sequenced sample was CD4+ or CD8+ T cells sorted from blood, taken in a trial of the OX40 agonist ivuxolimab. The receptors were gathered from an adult with an advanced solid tumor such as melanoma, head and neck, liver or kidney cancer. CDR3s include the opening cysteine and the closing phenylalanine or tryptophan. Each record gives: D gene, V gene, J gene, clone size, CDR3 protein, CDR3 DNA. A D gene is named only where the DNA matches it firmly. Clone size is given for some rows only: seen once, a few or many times, or a class if the clone is expanded.

D: -
V: TRBV5-6
J: TRBJ2-3
size: once
CDR3: CASSFGQLFTDTQYF
DNA: TGTGCCAGCAGCTTCGGACAACTCTTCACAGATACGCAGTATTTT

D: -
V: TRBV5-1
J: TRBJ2-3
size: -
CDR3: CASSLAGAGPTDTQYF
DNA: TGCGCCAGCAGCTTGGCTGGGGCCGGACCGACAGATACGCAGTATTTT

D: -
V: TRBV14
J: TRBJ1-5
size: -
CDR3: CASSQRGNQPQHF
DNA: TGTGCCAGCAGCCAGAGGGGTAATCAGCCCCAGCATTTT

D: -
V: TRBV7-8
J: TRBJ2-1
size: -
CDR3: CASSLDEYNEQFF
DNA: TGTGCCAGCAGCTTAGACGAGTACAATGAGCAGTTCTTC

D: -
V: TRBV6-5
J: TRBJ1-1
size: -
CDR3: CASSYFPPQGGEAFF
DNA: TGTGCCAGCAGTTACTTCCCCCCGCAGGGAGGGGAAGCTTTCTTT

D: -
V: TRBV7-9
J: TRBJ2-1
size: -
CDR3: CASSSRAGEQFF
DNA: TGTGCCAGCAGCTCGAGGGCAGGGGAGCAGTTCTTC

D: -
V: TRBV5-1
J: TRBJ2-1
size: -
CDR3: CASSPGHYNEQFF
DNA: TGCGCCAGCAGCCCCGGGCACTACAATGAGCAGTTCTTC

D: TRBD1
V: TRBV6-5
J: TRBJ1-1
size: once
CDR3: CASSSDRGKKTEAFF
DNA: TGTGCCAGCAGTTCGGACAGGGGAAAGAAAACTGAAGCTTTCTTT

D: TRBD1
V: TRBV6-1
J: TRBJ2-7
size: -
CDR3: CASSDRGHEQYF
DNA: TGTGCCAGCAGTGACAGGGGGCACGAGCAGTACTTC

D: TRBD1
V: TRBV7-6
J: TRBJ2-5
size: -
CDR3: CASSFRGQGPQETQYF
DNA: TGTGCCAGCAGCTTCCGGGGACAGGGTCCCCAAGAGACCCAGTACTTC

D: -
V: TRBV19
J: TRBJ2-6
size: -
CDR3: CASSIGGSGANVLTF
DNA: TGTGCCAGTAGTATAGGGGGATCTGGGGCCAACGTCCTGACTTTC

D: -
V: TRBV14
J: TRBJ2-1
size: -
CDR3: CASYSSRSYNEQFF
DNA: TGTGCCAGCTACAGCTCGCGTAGCTACAATGAGCAGTTCTTC

D: TRBD1
V: TRBV14
J: TRBJ1-1
size: once
CDR3: CASSQEPDRGPNTEAFF
DNA: TGTGCCAGCAGCCAAGAGCCGGACAGGGGGCCCAACACTGAAGCTTTCTTT

D: -
V: TRBV28
J: TRBJ1-2
size: -
CDR3: CASSSTDSYGYTF
DNA: TGTGCCAGCAGTTCGACAGATTCCTATGGCTACACCTTC